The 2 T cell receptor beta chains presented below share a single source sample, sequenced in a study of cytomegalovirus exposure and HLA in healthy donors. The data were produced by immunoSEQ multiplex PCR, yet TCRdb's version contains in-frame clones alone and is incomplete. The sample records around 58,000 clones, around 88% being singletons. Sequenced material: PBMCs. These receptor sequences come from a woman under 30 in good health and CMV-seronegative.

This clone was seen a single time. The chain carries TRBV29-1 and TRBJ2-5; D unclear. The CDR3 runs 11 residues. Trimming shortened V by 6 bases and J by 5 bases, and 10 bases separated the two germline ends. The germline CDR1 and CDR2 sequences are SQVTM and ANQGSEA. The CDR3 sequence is CSVTSPETQYF. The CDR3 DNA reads TGCAGCGTGACATCGCCGGAGACCCAGTACTTC. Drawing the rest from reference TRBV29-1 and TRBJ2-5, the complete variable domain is SAVISQKPSRDICQRGTSLTIQCQVDSQVTMMFWYRQQPGQSLTLIATANQGSEATYESGFVIDKFPISRPNLTFSTLTVSNMSPEDSSIYLCSVTSPETQYFGPGTRLLVL.

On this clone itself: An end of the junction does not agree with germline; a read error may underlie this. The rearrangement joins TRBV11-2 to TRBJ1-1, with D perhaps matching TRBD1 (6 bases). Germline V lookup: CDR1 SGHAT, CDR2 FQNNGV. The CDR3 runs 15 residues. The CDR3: CASSLAGQWNTEAFF. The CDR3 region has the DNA TGTGCCAGCAGTTTAGCCGGACAGTGGAACACTGAAGCTTTCTTT.